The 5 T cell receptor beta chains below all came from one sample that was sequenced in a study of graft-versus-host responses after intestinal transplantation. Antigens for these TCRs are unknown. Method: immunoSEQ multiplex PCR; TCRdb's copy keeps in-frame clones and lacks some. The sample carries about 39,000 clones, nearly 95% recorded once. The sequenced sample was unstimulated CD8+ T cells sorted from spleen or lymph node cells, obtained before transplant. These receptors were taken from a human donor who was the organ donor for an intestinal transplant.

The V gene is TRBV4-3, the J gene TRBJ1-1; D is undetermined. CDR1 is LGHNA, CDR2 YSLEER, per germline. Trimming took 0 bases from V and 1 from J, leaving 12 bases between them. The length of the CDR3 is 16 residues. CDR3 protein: CASSQDLRRTNTEAFF. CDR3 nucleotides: TGCGCCAGCAGCCAAGATCTTAGACGGACGAACACTGAAGCTTTCTTT.

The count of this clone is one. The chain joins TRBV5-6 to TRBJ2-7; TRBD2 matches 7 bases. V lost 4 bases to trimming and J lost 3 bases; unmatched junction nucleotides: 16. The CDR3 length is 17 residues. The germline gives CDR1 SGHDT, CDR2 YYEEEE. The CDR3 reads CASSTSSGSGVGYEQYF. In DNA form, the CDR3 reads TGTGCCAGCAGCACCTCTAGCGGTTCGGGAGTTGGCTACGAGCAGTACTTC.

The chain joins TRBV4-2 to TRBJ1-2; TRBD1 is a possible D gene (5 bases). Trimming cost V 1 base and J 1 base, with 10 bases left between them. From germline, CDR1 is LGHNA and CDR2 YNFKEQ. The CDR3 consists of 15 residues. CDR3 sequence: CASSQVWGSNYGYTF. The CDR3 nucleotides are TGTGCCAGCAGCCAAGTATGGGGGAGTAACTATGGCTACACCTTC.

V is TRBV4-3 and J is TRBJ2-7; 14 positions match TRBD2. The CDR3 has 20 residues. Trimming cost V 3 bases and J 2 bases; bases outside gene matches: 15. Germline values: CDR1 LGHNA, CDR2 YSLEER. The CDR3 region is CASSHPPAGLAGVPTYEQYF. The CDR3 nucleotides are TGCGCCAGCAGCCATCCTCCTGCGGGACTAGCGGGGGTCCCCACCTACGAGCAGTACTTC.

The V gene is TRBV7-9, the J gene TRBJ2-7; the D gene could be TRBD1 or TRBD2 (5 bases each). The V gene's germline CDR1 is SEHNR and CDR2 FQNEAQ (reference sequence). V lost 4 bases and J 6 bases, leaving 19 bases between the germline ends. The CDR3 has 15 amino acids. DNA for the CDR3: TGTGCCAGCAGCTCCCAGGGCTACGGGGCTCTCGAGCAGTACTTC. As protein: CASSSQGYGALEQYF.